This T cell receptor (beta chain) was recorded in a study of shared clonotypes between healthy human individuals. Germline-derived CDR1 and CDR2 are SGDLS and YYNGEE. The CDR3 has 15 residues. With 0 bases clipped from V and 8 bases from J, the junction kept 4 bases outside the gene matches. The table came from immunoSEQ multiplex PCR; TCRdb's copy has only in-frame clones and leaves some out. The table shows some 790,000 clones, with just under 75% occurring only once. As regards this clone: Its specificity is not known.

Study-level results: Compared with memory subsets, naive subsets generally had larger estimated richness.

The V call is TRBV9, the J call TRBJ1-4; 10 bases agree with TRBD1. The material sequenced was memory CD4+ T cells sorted from blood. Subset in this sample: CD45RA-negative fraction. This receptor was identified in a woman aged 25 to 39 in good health. The CDR3 DNA reads as TGTGCCAGCAGCGTAGCGACAGGGGGCCAGGAAAAACTGTTTTTT. Its translation is CASSVATGGQEKLFF. The full variable domain, in which reference TRBV9 and TRBJ1-4 provide the parts outside the CDR3, is DSGVTQTPKHLITATGQRVTLRCSPRSGDLSVYWYQQSLDQGLQFLIQYYNGEERAKGNILERFSAQQFPDLHSELNLSSLELGDSALYFCASSVATGGQEKLFFGSGTQLSVL.